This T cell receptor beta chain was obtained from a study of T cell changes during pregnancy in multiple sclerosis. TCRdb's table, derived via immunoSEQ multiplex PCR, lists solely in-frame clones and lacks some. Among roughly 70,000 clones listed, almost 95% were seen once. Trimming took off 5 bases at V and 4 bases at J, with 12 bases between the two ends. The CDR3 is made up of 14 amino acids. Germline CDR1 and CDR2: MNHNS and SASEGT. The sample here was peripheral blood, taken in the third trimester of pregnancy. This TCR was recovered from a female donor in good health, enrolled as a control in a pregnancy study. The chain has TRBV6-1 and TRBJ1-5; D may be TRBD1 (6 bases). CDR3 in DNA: TGTGCCAGCAGTAACAGGGAGGGGAATCAGCCCCAGCATTTT. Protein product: CASSNREGNQPQHF.